The 24 T cell receptor beta chains listed next were all sequenced from one sample in a study of blood T cell repertoires in COVID-19. The table came from immunoSEQ multiplex PCR; TCRdb's copy has only in-frame clones and leaves some out. The table shows 160,000 or so clones, with around 81% occurring only once. The sample was PBMCs or T cells enriched from blood (not recorded which). All receptors derive from a man in his forties or fifties who had recovered from COVID-19.

The CDR3: CASSFYGGEGETQYF. The CDR3 coding sequence is TGTGCCAGCAGCTTCTATGGGGGGGAAGGGGAGACCCAGTACTTC. The gene calls are TRBV11-2 and TRBJ2-5; 7 bases agree with TRBD2. CDR1 and CDR2 (germline): SGHAT, FQNNGV. Trimming at V came to 3 bases and at J to 5 bases, leaving 9 bases not matched to a gene. The CDR3 length is 15 residues.

This clone was detected only a few times. The V gene is TRBV24-1, the J gene TRBJ2-2, with a weak D call TRBD2 (5 bases). The V gene lost 5 bases and the J gene lost 3 bases, with 6 bases spanning the gap. The CDR3 has 13 amino acids. CDR1 and CDR2 (germline): KGHDR, SFDVKD. The CDR3 sequence: CATSAGYTGELFF. For the CDR3, the DNA is TGTGCCACCAGTGCGGGGTACACCGGGGAGCTGTTTTTT.

Many counts were recorded for this clone. The chain recombines TRBV5-6 with TRBJ1-1, with 8 bases identical to TRBD1. This CDR3 is 14 amino acids long. V lost 4 bases to trimming and J lost 5 bases; unmatched junction nucleotides: 7. CDR1 and CDR2 (germline): SGHDT, YYEEEE. The CDR3 DNA sequence: TGTGCCAGCAGCGGCCGACAGGGGTTGACTGAAGCTTTCTTT. Its translation is CASSGRQGLTEAFF.

The chain links TRBV24-1 to TRBJ2-2, with D unresolved. Between the trimmed V and J ends, which lost 2 bases and 1 base, there was a span of 10 bases. Germline V gives CDR1 KGHDR, CDR2 SFDVKD. The CDR3 runs to 16 residues. The CDR3 sequence: CATSDSSNRNTGELFF. The CDR3 DNA is TGTGCCACCAGTGATTCCTCAAACAGGAACACCGGGGAGCTGTTTTTT.

V gene TRBV30 combines with J gene TRBJ1-1, with 8 bases that match TRBD1. Unmatched junction bases numbered 10, after V lost 2 bases and J lost 5 bases. CDR1 is GTSNPN and CDR2 is SVGIG in the germline V gene (reference sequence). This CDR3 has 15 amino acids. The chain's CDR3 is CAWSLSQGAGTEAFF. CDR3 DNA: TGTGCCTGGAGTCTTTCTCAGGGGGCCGGGACTGAAGCTTTCTTT.

The chain is built from TRBV5-6 and TRBJ2-6; perhaps TRBD1 as D (5 bases). CDR3 size: 16 residues. The ends were cut back, 0 bases at V and 4 bases at J, with 11 bases in the middle. Germline V gene sequence: CDR1 SGHDT, CDR2 YYEEEE. The CDR3 coding sequence is TGTGCCAGCAGCTTGGCCAGGGTCGTGGGGGCCAACGTCCTGACTTTC. It translates to CASSLARVVGANVLTF. Full variable domain (missing parts from reference TRBV5-6 and TRBJ2-6): DAGVTQSPTHLIKTRGQQVTLRCSPKSGHDTVSWYQQALGQGPQFIFQYYEEEERQRGNFPDRFSGHQFPNYSSELNVNALLLGDSALYLCASSLARVVGANVLTFGAGSRLTVL.

The gene calls are TRBV5-1 and TRBJ2-7, with TRBD2 matching 11 bases. The CDR3 consists of 14 residues. Germline trimming cut 0 bases from V and 12 bases from J; bases unmatched to any gene: 8. CDR1 and CDR2 from the germline V gene are SGHRS and YFSETQ. The CDR3 nucleotides are TGCGCCAGCAGCTTGGCGGCTAGCGGGGGGCGGTTGTACTTC. Its translation: CASSLAASGGRLYF.

The rearrangement uses TRBV2 and TRBJ2-5; possibly TRBD1 for D (5 bases). This CDR3 has 15 amino acids. The V gene's germline CDR1 is SNHLY and CDR2 FYNNEI. V was clipped by 6 bases and J by 5 bases, with 19 bases between them. The CDR3 nucleotides are TGTGCCAGCAGCATACCCAGGCAGGGTGTGGAGACCCAGTACTTC. Translated, it gives CASSIPRQGVETQYF.

The rearrangement links TRBV5-1 to TRBJ1-2, with a possible D match to TRBD1 (5 bases). Germline values: CDR1 SGHRS, CDR2 YFSETQ. The length of the CDR3 is 15 residues. V lost 4 bases and J 7 bases, leaving 20 bases between the germline ends. The CDR3 nucleotides read TGCGCCAGCAGCCCTGCGATTGAGTCGGGGGGTGGCTACACCTTC. As protein: CASSPAIESGGGYTF.

The V call is TRBV28, the J call TRBJ1-6; no firm D call. The V gene lost 6 bases and the J gene lost 10 bases, with 19 bases spanning the gap. Germline V gives CDR1 MDHEN, CDR2 SYDVKM. CDR3 length: 15 amino acids. The CDR3 nucleotides read TGTGCCAGCAGCCTACCCGCCCGGGTCAGCTCACCCCTCCACTTT. Translating gives CASSLPARVSSPLHF.

This clone appeared once. The CDR3 bases are TGCGCCAGCAGCTTGAGGCGGGGGGAAGGAGGCTATGGCTACACCTTC. This translates into CASSLRRGEGGYGYTF. The gene calls are TRBV5-1 and TRBJ1-2, with D tentatively TRBD1 (5 bases). Germline loops: CDR1 SGHRS, CDR2 YFSETQ. Trimming shortened V by 1 base and J by 4 bases, and 17 bases separated the two germline ends. This CDR3 spans 16 amino acids.

This clone was recorded a few times. The chain recombines TRBV11-2 with TRBJ2-7, with a tentative D call TRBD2 (5 bases). Trimming left V 1 base short and J 3 bases short, with 7 bases between. Germline V gene lookup returns CDR1 SGHAT and CDR2 FQNNGV. CDR3 length: 13 amino acids. CDR3 nucleotides: TGTGCCAGCAGCTTAGGGGAGAACTACGAGCAGTACGTC. Its protein is CASSLGENYEQYV.

This clone appeared a single time. This chain connects TRBV30 to TRBJ1-2; weak D call: TRBD1 (6 bases). V lost 4 bases and J 4 bases, leaving 13 bases between the germline ends. The CDR3 totals 13 residues. Germline CDR1 is GTSNPN and CDR2 is SVGIG (reference sequence). CDR3 sequence (DNA): TGTGCCTGGAATGGACAGAATAGCTATGGCTACACCTTC. It encodes CAWNGQNSYGYTF.

The chain has TRBV7-9 and TRBJ1-1; tentatively, D is TRBD1 (5 bases). Per the germline V gene, CDR1 is SEHNR and CDR2 is FQNEAQ (reference sequence). The CDR3 has 14 amino acids. Trimming pared 4 bases from V and 1 base from J, leaving 10 bases between. In DNA, the CDR3 is TGTGCCAGCAGCTCACAGGTTGGGAACACTGAAGCTTTCTTT. Translating it yields CASSSQVGNTEAFF.

This clone came up many times. This chain links TRBV2 with TRBJ1-5; 7 nucleotides line up with TRBD1. V gave up 3 bases and J gave up 6 bases; unmatched junction bases: 17. The V gene's germline CDR1 is SNHLY and CDR2 FYNNEI. The CDR3 length is 18 residues. CDR3 DNA: TGTGCCAGCAGTGAGTCCAGGGGGTCACATCGGGCGGTTCAGCCCCAGCATTTT. This encodes CASSESRGSHRAVQPQHF. The variable domain in full, with the rest retrieved from reference TRBV2 and TRBJ1-5, is EPEVTQTPSHQVTQMGQEVILRCVPISNHLYFYWYRQILGQKVEFLVSFYNNEISEKSEIFDDQFSVERPDGSNFTLKIRSTKLEDSAMYFCASSESRGSHRAVQPQHFGDGTRLSIL.

V usage is TRBV10-1 and J usage is TRBJ2-5, with 9 nucleotides matching TRBD1. The germline gives CDR1 WNHNN, CDR2 SYGVQD (reference sequence). The ends lost 3 bases at V and 6 bases at J; junction bases unmatched: 2. The CDR3 covers 13 residues. This CDR3 is CASSEQGAKTQYF. In nucleotides, the CDR3 is TGCGCCAGCAGTGAACAGGGGGCGAAGACCCAGTACTTC.

J is TRBJ2-1 and V is TRBV11-3, with 8 bases aligning to TRBD1. The CDR3 covers 16 residues. Unmatched junction bases numbered 11, after V lost 1 base and J lost 9 bases. The germline CDR1 and CDR2 sequences are SGHNT and YENEEA. The CDR3 region is CASSLVSTGGPVEQFF. The CDR3, as DNA: TGTGCCAGCAGCTTAGTCTCCACAGGGGGGCCTGTTGAGCAGTTCTTC.

The rearrangement uses TRBV5-1 and TRBJ1-1, with D possibly TRBD1 on 6 matching bases. Germline V lookup: CDR1 SGHRS, CDR2 YFSETQ. The CDR3 is 14 amino acids. Trimming left V 0 bases short and J 3 bases short, with 9 bases between. The CDR3 DNA sequence: TGCGCCAGCAGCTTGGTACAGGGAGACACTGAAGCTTTCTTT. Protein product: CASSLVQGDTEAFF.

The rearrangement links TRBV3-1 (or the pseudogene TRBV3-2) to TRBJ1-6; 10 bases align to TRBD1. The length of the CDR3 is 18 residues. Trimming took 3 bases from V and 0 from J; bases not matched to a gene: 5. Germline lookup yields CDR1 LGHDT and CDR2 YNNKEL (reference sequence). In DNA, the CDR3 is TGTGCCAGCAGCCAGAGGACAGGGGGAGGCTCCTATAATTCACCCCTCCACTTT. Translating it yields CASSQRTGGGSYNSPLHF.

The rearrangement links TRBV30 to TRBJ1-1, with D tentatively TRBD1 (6 bases). V shed 0 bases and J shed 4 bases, with 12 bases lying between them. Looked up from germline, CDR1 is GTSNPN and CDR2 is SVGIG (reference sequence). The CDR3 covers 14 residues. CDR3 in amino acids: CAWSVRQALTEAFF. CDR3 DNA sequence: TGTGCCTGGAGTGTCCGACAGGCGCTCACTGAAGCTTTCTTT. The whole variable domain, remainder taken from reference TRBV30 and TRBJ1-1, is SQTIHQWPATLVQPVGSPLSLECTVEGTSNPNLYWYRQAAGRGLQLLFYSVGIGQISSEVPQNLSASRPQDRQFILSSKKLLLSDSGFYLCAWSVRQALTEAFFGQGTRLTVV.

This clone was detected a few times. The chain combines TRBV18 with TRBJ2-3; 8 bases line up with TRBD1. CDR1 KGHSH and CDR2 LQKENI come from the germline V gene. The CDR3 runs 15 residues. J lost 2 bases, V lost 1 base, and 2 bases had no gene match. CDR3: CASSPRGQATDTQYF. In DNA form, the CDR3 reads TGTGCCAGCTCACCACGGGGACAGGCCACAGATACGCAGTATTTT. Filled out from reference TRBV18 and TRBJ2-3, the complete variable domain reads NAGVMQNPRHLVRRRGQEARLRCSPMKGHSHVYWYRQLPEEGLKFMVYLQKENIIDESGMPKERFSAEFPKEGPSILRIQQVVRGDSAAYFCASSPRGQATDTQYFGPGTRLTVL.

The chain couples TRBV3-1 (or the pseudogene TRBV3-2) to TRBJ1-2, with 9 nucleotides matching TRBD1. CDR1 LGHDT and CDR2 YNNKEL come from the germline V gene (reference sequence). The CDR3 loop spans 16 amino acids. V was pared by 0 bases and J by 6 bases, with 8 bases of the junction left unmatched. The CDR3 DNA reads as TGTGCCAGCAGCCAAGATAGGGGTAGGACAGGGGATGGCTACACCTTC. Its protein is CASSQDRGRTGDGYTF.

J is TRBJ2-5 and V is TRBV18, with 10 bases lining up with TRBD2. This CDR3 is built from 16 residues. V dropped 1 base and J dropped 0; count of bases not matched to a gene: 2. Germline loops: CDR1 KGHSH, CDR2 LQKENI. CDR3 in amino acids: CASSPLTSGDQETQYF. The CDR3, as DNA: TGTGCCAGCTCACCACTCACTAGCGGGGACCAAGAGACCCAGTACTTC.

This sequence joins TRBV19 and TRBJ1-5, with unresolved D. V was pared by 4 bases and J by 2 bases, with 12 bases between. The CDR3 extends over 15 amino acids. From germline, CDR1 is LNHDA and CDR2 SQIVND (reference sequence). The chain's CDR3 is CASSTNDGGNQPQHF. The CDR3 DNA sequence: TGTGCCAGTAGTACCAACGACGGGGGCAATCAGCCCCAGCATTTT.